These 24 T cell receptor beta chains were all obtained from the same sample, sequenced in a study of T cells after yellow fever vaccination. TCRdb reprocessed the 5' RACE reads via MiXCR and lists one record per CDR3 protein. Here the sample spans about 120,000 distinct CDR3 sequences, more than 5.5% being singletons. Material: CD4+ T cells sorted from PBMCs, obtained about 49 days after the first yellow fever vaccination. These receptors were taken from a man between 18 and 29 years old who received the YFV17D yellow fever vaccine.

The chain carries TRBV4-2 and TRBJ1-1; D remains ambiguous. The V gene lost 8 bases and the J gene lost 1 base, with 20 bases spanning the gap. Germline CDR1 reads LGHNA; CDR2 reads YNFKEQ. This CDR3 contains 16 residues. CDR3 in DNA: TGTGCCAGCGGCCCCGGGCTCCGGTGCTGGAACACTGAAGCTTTCTTT. Translation gives CASGPGLRCWNTEAFF.

Many counts were recorded for this clonotype. The chain is built from TRBV18 and TRBJ2-3; D is uncertain. V was shortened by 4 bases and J by 0 bases, with 11 bases between the two germline ends. Germline V gene data show CDR1 as KGHSH and CDR2 as LQKENI. The length of the CDR3 is 15 residues. The CDR3 DNA is TGTGCCAGCTCACTCTACCGGATTAGCACAGATACGCAGTATTTT. This sequence encodes CASSLYRISTDTQYF.

This clonotype was counted at least ten times. This chain joins TRBV4-3 and TRBJ2-3; 7 bases are shared with TRBD2. The V gene end was trimmed by 0 bases and the J gene end by 0 bases; junction bases not matched to a gene: 6. The CDR3 loop spans 17 amino acids. CDR1 and CDR2 from the germline V gene are LGHNA and YSLEER. CDR3 sequence reads: CASSQEAGRTSTDTQYF. As DNA, the CDR3 is TGCGCCAGCAGCCAAGAAGCGGGAAGAACTAGCACAGATACGCAGTATTTT.

This chain connects TRBV28 to TRBJ1-6; the D is unclear. The CDR3 is 19 amino acids. The V end lost 1 base, the J end lost 0 bases, and 16 bases lay between the germline ends. Germline values: CDR1 MDHEN, CDR2 SYDVKM. The CDR3 bases are TGTGCCAGCAGTTTATCGTCCGGTATCCCTCTCTCCTATAATTCACCCCTCCACTTT. Residues: CASSLSSGIPLSYNSPLHF. The whole variable domain, filled in from reference TRBV28 and TRBJ1-6, reads DVKVTQSSRYLVKRTGEKVFLECVQDMDHENMFWYRQDPGLGLRLIYFSYDVKMKEKGDIPEGYSVSREKKERFSLILESASTNQTSMYLCASSLSSGIPLSYNSPLHFGNGTRLTVT.

Turning to this clonotype: A much larger clone sits a single nucleotide away, making a read error possible. This chain links TRBV4-2 with TRBJ2-3; D tentatively fits TRBD1 or TRBD2 (6 bases each). CDR1 LGHNA and CDR2 YNFKEQ come from the germline V gene. The CDR3 runs to 15 residues. The CDR3: CASGQDWGATDTQYF. DNA of the CDR3: TGTGCCAGCGGCCAAGATTGGGGGGCGACAGATACGCAGTATTTT.

This clonotype occurred many times. The chain carries TRBV7-2 and TRBJ2-3, with D uncertain. V was clipped by 5 bases and J by 2 bases, with 17 bases between them. Germline V gene lookup returns CDR1 SGHTA and CDR2 FQGNSA. The CDR3 contains 16 residues. Here the CDR3 DNA reads TGTGCCAGCAGCCCCCTCCTAGGGTCGTACACAGATACGCAGTATTTT. It yields the protein CASSPLLGSYTDTQYF.

This clonotype was seen many times. V is TRBV11-2 and J is TRBJ2-7; D possibly corresponds to TRBD1 (6 bases). The germline V gene encodes CDR1 SGHAT and CDR2 FQNNGV. There are 16 residues in the CDR3. The V gene lost 5 bases and the J gene lost 7 bases, with 24 bases spanning the gap. This CDR3 reads CASSPLGDTLLGEQYF. CDR3 DNA sequence: TGTGCCAGCAGCCCGCTAGGGGACACCCTCTTGGGGGAGCAGTACTTC.

The chain has TRBV11-2 and TRBJ2-2, with TRBD2 matching 8 bases. The CDR3 is 18 amino acids. The V and J ends lost 1 base and 5 bases, in that order; junction bases with no gene match: 12. Germline V gene data show CDR1 as SGHAT and CDR2 as FQNNGV. The CDR3, as DNA: TGTGCCAGCAGCTTAGGCCGGGGGGGCCGCAGGGGAACCGGGGAGCTGTTTTTT. Encoded protein: CASSLGRGGRRGTGELFF.

This clonotype has ten or more counts. The rearrangement joins TRBV2 to TRBJ2-7; TRBD1 or TRBD2 may be the D gene (6 bases each). The V gene lost 10 bases and the J gene lost 5 bases, with 21 bases spanning the gap. Looked up from germline, CDR1 is SNHLY and CDR2 is FYNNEI. The CDR3 spans 14 residues. CDR3 protein: CATPPPEGGHEQYV. In DNA, the CDR3 is TGTGCCACTCCCCCCCCCGAGGGGGGCCACGAGCAGTACGTC.

This clonotype was picked up many times. The chain recombines TRBV28 with TRBJ1-1; D unclear. In germline, CDR1 is MDHEN, CDR2 SYDVKM. This CDR3 is built from 13 residues. Between the trimmed V and J ends, which lost 7 bases and 1 base, there was a span of 10 bases. CDR3: CASKSTPNTEAFF. Here the CDR3 DNA reads TGTGCCAGCAAATCGACTCCGAACACTGAAGCTTTCTTT.

The table lists this clonotype with many counts. V usage is TRBV7-2 and J usage is TRBJ2-3, with 7 bases matching TRBD1. CDR3 length equals 16 residues. Trimming cost V 6 bases and J 3 bases; bases outside gene matches: 12. Looked up from germline, CDR1 is SGHTA and CDR2 is FQGNSA. The DNA for the CDR3 is TGTGCCAGCAGATCATACCGACAGGGTAGAACAGATACGCAGTATTTT. It specifies CASRSYRQGRTDTQYF. Complete variable domain (other parts from reference TRBV7-2 and TRBJ2-3): GAGVSQSPSNKVTEKGKDVELRCDPISGHTALYWYRQSLGQGLEFLIYFQGNSAPDKSGLPSDRFSAERTGGSVSTLTIQRTQQEDSAVYLCASRSYRQGRTDTQYFGPGTRLTVL.

This clonotype was detected many times. The chain recombines TRBV5-1 with TRBJ2-2; 11 bases line up with TRBD1. J lost 6 bases, V lost 4 bases, and 5 bases had no gene match. The CDR3 length is 15 residues. Germline-derived CDR1 and CDR2 are SGHRS and YFSETQ. The CDR3, as DNA: TGCGCCAGCAGCGCCCGGACAGGGGGCGCCGGGGAGCTGTTTTTT. Translating gives CASSARTGGAGELFF. The variable domain in full, with the rest retrieved from reference TRBV5-1 and TRBJ2-2, is KAGVTQTPRYLIKTRGQQVTLSCSPISGHRSVSWYQQTPGQGLQFLFEYFSETQRNKGNFPGRFSGRQFSNSRSEMNVSTLELGDSALYLCASSARTGGAGELFFGEGSRLTVL.

Ten or more counts support this clonotype. The chain links TRBV25-1 to TRBJ2-6; D unresolved. CDR1 and CDR2 (germline): MGHDK, SYGVNS. V lost 4 bases and J 3 bases, leaving 4 bases between the germline ends. The CDR3 is 13 amino acids. In DNA, the CDR3 is TGTGCCAGCAGTGCAGATGGGGCCAACGTCCTGACTTTC. Protein product: CASSADGANVLTF.

There are many counts of this clonotype. The genes are TRBV24-1 and TRBJ2-1; D unclear. V dropped 1 base and J dropped 7 bases, with 4 bases sitting between them. Germline V lookup: CDR1 KGHDR, CDR2 SFDVKD. The CDR3 spans 12 residues. The CDR3 protein is CATSDFYNEQFF. The CDR3 region has the DNA TGTGCCACCAGTGATTTCTATAATGAGCAGTTCTTC.

In this sample, this clonotype turned up many times. This CDR3 is CASSQERLAGKTQYF. The CDR3 DNA reads as TGCGCCAGCAGCCAAGAAAGGCTAGCGGGTAAGACGCAGTACTTC. This chain uses TRBV4-1 with TRBJ2-7; 8 bases are a match to TRBD2. The CDR3 consists of 15 residues. The junction had 10 bases not matched to a gene; V was cut back by 0 bases and J by 9 bases. Per the germline V gene, CDR1 is MGHRA and CDR2 is YSYEKL.

About this clonotype itself: A much bigger clone sits one base away, suggesting this may be a read error. The rearrangement links TRBV7-7 to TRBJ2-1, with D perhaps matching TRBD2 (6 bases). The CDR3 runs 15 residues. Germline V gene sequence: CDR1 SSHAT, CDR2 FNYEAQ (reference sequence). CDR3 in DNA: TGTGCTAGCAGCTTAGTTGGGGGGAGTATGGATAAGCAGTTCTTC. Protein sequence: CASSLVGGSMDKQFF.

In its sample, this clonotype was seen many times. The chain uses TRBV20-1 and TRBJ2-3; TRBD1 matches at 9 bases. This CDR3 has 13 amino acids. From germline, CDR1 is DFQATT and CDR2 SNEGSKA (reference sequence). DNA for the CDR3: TGCAGCGGGACAGGGAGCGGAGGGGATACGCAGTATTTT. Translated, it gives CSGTGSGGDTQYF.

This clonotype was picked up many times. The V gene is TRBV20-1, the J gene TRBJ1-3; D is ambiguous. Germline CDR1 reads DFQATT; CDR2 reads SNEGSKA (reference sequence). This CDR3 is built from 14 residues. The germline V and J ends were trimmed by 3 bases and 0 bases, with 9 bases remaining between them. CDR3 in DNA: TGCAGTGCTAGTTTCGGAAACTCTGGAAACACCATATATTTT. Translation gives CSASFGNSGNTIYF.

The chain couples TRBV2 to TRBJ2-5; 8 positions match TRBD1. CDR1 is SNHLY and CDR2 is FYNNEI in the germline V gene. The CDR3 is made up of 15 amino acids. J lost 5 bases, V lost 6 bases, and 11 bases had no gene match. The chain's CDR3 is CASSTLTGAGETQYF. CDR3 coding DNA: TGTGCCAGCAGCACACTGACAGGGGCCGGGGAGACCCAGTACTTC.

This clonotype was recorded many times. The J gene is TRBJ2-3, the V gene TRBV5-5, with a weak D call TRBD2 (5 bases). From germline, CDR1 is SGHKS and CDR2 YYEKEE (reference sequence). Trimming shortened V by 1 base and J by 4 bases, and 13 bases separated the two germline ends. The CDR3 runs 15 residues. CDR3 nucleotides: TGTGCCAGCAGCTTGACGCTAGCTGTAGCAGATACGCAGTATTTT. Protein product: CASSLTLAVADTQYF.

The table lists this clonotype with many counts. The chain combines TRBV20-1 with TRBJ2-1; weak D call: TRBD2 (5 bases). The ends were cut back, 5 bases at V and 2 bases at J, with 10 bases in the middle. The CDR3 runs to 13 residues. Per germline, CDR1 DFQATT and CDR2 SNEGSKA (reference sequence). The CDR3 region is CSASGVPYNEQFF. As DNA, the CDR3 is TGCAGTGCTTCCGGGGTTCCCTACAATGAGCAGTTCTTC.

This clonotype was counted ten times or more. V is TRBV4-3 and J is TRBJ1-1; D might be TRBD1 (6 bases). Germline assignment: CDR1 LGHNA and CDR2 YSLEER. The CDR3 consists of 14 residues. Deletions cut 4 bases from V and 5 bases from J, with 14 bases between. In DNA form, the CDR3 reads TGCGCCAGCAGCCCGACTACAGGGAGAACTGAAGCTTTCTTT. It specifies CASSPTTGRTEAFF.

This clonotype appeared a few times. This chain joins TRBV7-8 and TRBJ1-2; D is ambiguous. The germline gives CDR1 SGHVS, CDR2 FQNEAQ. The CDR3 is 19 amino acids. Trimming shortened V by 1 base and J by 1 base, and 22 bases separated the two germline ends. The CDR3 DNA reads TGTGCCAGCAGCTTAGTAAGGTTCAGGATCCGTGGGGATAACTATGGCTACACCTTC. This gives the protein CASSLVRFRIRGDNYGYTF.

This clonotype has ten or more counts. The genes are TRBV30 and TRBJ2-5; D gene unclear. The CDR3 loop spans 12 amino acids. V lost 0 bases and J lost 3, with 5 bases in between. Germline-derived CDR1 and CDR2 are GTSNPN and SVGIG (reference sequence). CDR3 DNA sequence: TGTGCCTGGAGTGTAACCGAAGAGACCCAGTACTTC. Protein: CAWSVTEETQYF.